This section outlines one T cell receptor beta chain sequence together with its context. Its antigen is not identified. The CDR3 sequence is 12 residues long. Germline assignment: CDR1 MNHNS and CDR2 SASEGT. The V end was cut by 3 bases, the J end by 4 bases, with 7 bases between. The entry originates in a study of Ad26.COV2.S vaccination and SARS-CoV-2 variants. As for the study in general: Sample donor was a member of the COV1001 Ad26.COV2.S trial arm. Study conclusions and caveats: Spike-specific TCR breadth in vaccine recipients exceeded that seen in placebo recipients.

TCRdb's table, derived via immunoSEQ multiplex PCR, lists solely in-frame clones and lacks some. The table has about 350,000 clones, roughly 81% seen once. As for treatment: roughly 19 received Ad26.COV2.S at low or high dose, single or two shots; roughly 5 received placebo; per-sample allocation not given. At day 63 after the first vaccine or placebo injection, samples were drawn. An Ad26 vector that expressed Wuhan-strain SARS-CoV-2 spike constituted the vaccine. The sequenced sample was peripheral blood, obtained in a trial of Ad26.COV2.S vaccine versus placebo. The receptor was isolated from a person aged 18-60 years who received the Ad26.COV2.S COVID-19 vaccine or a placebo. The chain combines TRBV6-1 with TRBJ2-7; D is perhaps TRBD1 (6 bases). CDR3 loop: CASSDQGYEQYF. CDR3 sequence (DNA): TGTGCCAGCAGTGATCAGGGGTACGAGCAGTACTTC.